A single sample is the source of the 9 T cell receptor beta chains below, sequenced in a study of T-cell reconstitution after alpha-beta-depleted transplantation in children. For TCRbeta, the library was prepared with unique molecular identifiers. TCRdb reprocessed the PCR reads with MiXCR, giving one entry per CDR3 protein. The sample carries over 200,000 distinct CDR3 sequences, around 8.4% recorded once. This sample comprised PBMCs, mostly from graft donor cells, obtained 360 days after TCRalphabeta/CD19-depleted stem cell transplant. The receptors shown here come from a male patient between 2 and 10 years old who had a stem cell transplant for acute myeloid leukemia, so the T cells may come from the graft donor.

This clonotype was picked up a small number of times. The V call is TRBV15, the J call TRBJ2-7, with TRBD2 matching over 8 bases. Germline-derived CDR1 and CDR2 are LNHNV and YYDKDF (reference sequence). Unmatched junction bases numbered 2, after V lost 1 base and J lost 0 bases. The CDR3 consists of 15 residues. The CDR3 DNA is TGTGCCACCAGCAGAGGCGGGGGGACCTCCTACGAGCAGTACTTC. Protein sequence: CATSRGGGTSYEQYF.

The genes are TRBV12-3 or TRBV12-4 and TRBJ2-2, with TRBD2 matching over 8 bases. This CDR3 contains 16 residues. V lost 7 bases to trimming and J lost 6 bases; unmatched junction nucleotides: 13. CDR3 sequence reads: CASIPSGGQLAGELFF. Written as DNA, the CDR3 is TGTGCCAGCATCCCCTCGGGAGGGCAGCTTGCCGGGGAGCTGTTTTTT.

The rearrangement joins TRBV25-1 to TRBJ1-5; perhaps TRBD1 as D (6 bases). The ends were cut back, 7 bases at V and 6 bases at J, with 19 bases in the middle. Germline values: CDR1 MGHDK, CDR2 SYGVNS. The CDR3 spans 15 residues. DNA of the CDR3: TGTGCCAGCATCCAAGGGGACAAGGCGGGTCAGCCCCAGCATTTT. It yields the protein CASIQGDKAGQPQHF.

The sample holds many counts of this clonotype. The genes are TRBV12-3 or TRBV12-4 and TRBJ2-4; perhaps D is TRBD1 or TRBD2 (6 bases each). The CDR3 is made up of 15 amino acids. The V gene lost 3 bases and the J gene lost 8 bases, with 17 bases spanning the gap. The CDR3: CASSFAQRGAYIQYF. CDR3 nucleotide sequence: TGTGCCAGCAGTTTTGCGCAAAGGGGGGCCTACATTCAGTACTTC.

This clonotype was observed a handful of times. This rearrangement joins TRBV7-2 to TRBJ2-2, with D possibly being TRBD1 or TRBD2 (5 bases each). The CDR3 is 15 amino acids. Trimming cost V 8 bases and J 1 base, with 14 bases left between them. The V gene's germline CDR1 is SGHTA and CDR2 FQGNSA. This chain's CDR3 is CASEGTRQNTGELFF. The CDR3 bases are TGTGCCAGCGAGGGGACCCGGCAGAACACCGGGGAGCTGTTTTTT.

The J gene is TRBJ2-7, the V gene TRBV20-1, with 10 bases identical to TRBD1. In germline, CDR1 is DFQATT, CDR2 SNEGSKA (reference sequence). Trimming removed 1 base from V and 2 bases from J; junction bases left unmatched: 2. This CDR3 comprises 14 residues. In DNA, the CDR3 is TGCAGTGCTAGAGGGGGGACAGGGGCCTACGAGCAGTACTTC. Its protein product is CSARGGTGAYEQYF.

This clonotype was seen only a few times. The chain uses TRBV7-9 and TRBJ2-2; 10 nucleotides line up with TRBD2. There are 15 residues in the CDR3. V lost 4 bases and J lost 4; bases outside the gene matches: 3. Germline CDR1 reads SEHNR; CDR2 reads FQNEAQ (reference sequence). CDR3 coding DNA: TGTGCCAGCAGCTCGGGACTAGCGACCACCGGGGAGCTGTTTTTT. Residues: CASSSGLATTGELFF.

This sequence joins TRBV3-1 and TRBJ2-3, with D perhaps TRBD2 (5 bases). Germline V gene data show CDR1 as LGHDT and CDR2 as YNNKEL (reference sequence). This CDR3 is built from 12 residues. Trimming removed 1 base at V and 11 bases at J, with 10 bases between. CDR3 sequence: CASSQGTREQYF. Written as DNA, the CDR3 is TGTGCCAGCAGCCAAGGGACCCGGGAGCAGTATTTT.

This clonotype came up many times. In DNA, the CDR3 is TGTGCCAGCAGTTTCTCTAACGCAGAGACCCCGAACACTGAAGCTTTCTTT. It is translated as CASSFSNAETPNTEAFF. The gene calls are TRBV28 and TRBJ1-1; no definite D call. The CDR3 is 17 amino acids. Germline loops: CDR1 MDHEN, CDR2 SYDVKM. Deletions cut 3 bases from V and 1 base from J, with 18 bases between. The full variable domain, with the rest looked up from reference TRBV28 and TRBJ1-1, is DVKVTQSSRYLVKRTGEKVFLECVQDMDHENMFWYRQDPGLGLRLIYFSYDVKMKEKGDIPEGYSVSREKKERFSLILESASTNQTSMYLCASSFSNAETPNTEAFFGQGTRLTVV.